This entry lists 6 T cell receptor beta chains sequenced from one sample in a study of shared clonotypes between healthy human individuals. The assay was immunoSEQ multiplex PCR, and TCRdb's table has in-frame clones only and misses some. Here the sample spans hundreds of thousands of clones, 75% to 85% being singletons. The sequenced sample was PBMCs. The receptors come from a middle-aged woman in good health. Some clones in this sample may be carry-over from other donors' samples.

The chain links TRBV5-1 to TRBJ2-2, with 10 positions matching TRBD2. V lost 2 bases and J lost 7; bases outside the gene matches: 2. In germline, CDR1 is SGHRS, CDR2 YFSETQ. The CDR3 has 14 amino acids. Written as DNA, the CDR3 is TGCGCCAGCAGCTTAGCGGGAGGGAACGGGGAGCTGTTTTTT. It specifies CASSLAGGNGELFF.

The chain joins TRBV5-4 to TRBJ2-3, with unresolved D. Germline lookup yields CDR1 SGHNT and CDR2 YYREEE (reference sequence). The CDR3 consists of 15 residues. The ends were cut back, 0 bases at V and 2 bases at J, with 10 bases in the middle. Written as DNA, the CDR3 is TGTGCCAGCAGCTTGGACTACCTAAACACAGATACGCAGTATTTT. It encodes CASSLDYLNTDTQYF.

Comments on this clone: This could be a read error, since a much larger clone is one nucleotide away. V usage is TRBV5-1 and J usage is TRBJ1-5; 12 bases line up with TRBD1. In germline, CDR1 is SGHRS, CDR2 YFSETQ. This CDR3 is 15 amino acids long. CDR3 sequence: CASSQGQGAGEPQRF. CDR3 sequence (DNA): TGCGCCAGCAGCCAGGGACAGGGGGCCGGGGAGCCCCAGCGTTTT.

The chain recombines TRBV19 with TRBJ2-5; D call uncertain. The CDR3 runs to 13 residues. Trimming pared 3 bases from V and 1 base from J, leaving 6 bases between. Germline V gene lookup returns CDR1 LNHDA and CDR2 SQIVND (reference sequence). CDR3 nucleotides: TGTGCCAGTAGTATCGTTCCCCAAGAGACCCAGTACTTC. Protein: CASSIVPQETQYF.

This sequence joins TRBV14 and TRBJ2-3, with D unclear. Between the trimmed V and J ends, which lost 0 bases and 1 base, there was a span of 8 bases. CDR1 is SGHDN and CDR2 is FVKESK in the germline V gene. The CDR3 totals 15 residues. The CDR3, as DNA: TGTGCCAGCAGCCAAGAGGTGAGCGGCACAGATACGCAGTATTTT. Protein product: CASSQEVSGTDTQYF.

CDR3 sequence: CANYMPGAGEKSYGYTF. The CDR3, as DNA: TGTGCCAACTACATGCCCGGGGCAGGAGAAAAAAGCTATGGCTACACCTTC. The chain uses TRBV7-9 and TRBJ1-2; tentative D call: TRBD1 (5 bases). V gave up 10 bases and J gave up 4 bases, with 28 bases separating them. The germline gives CDR1 SEHNR, CDR2 FQNEAQ (reference sequence). This CDR3 spans 17 amino acids.